This T cell receptor beta chain emerged from a study of T cell repertoires in cytomegalovirus infection. About the research overall: In public TCR beta signatures, there were indications of both CMV infection and matching HLA type.

Regarding the study as a whole: HLA-C-restricted CMV clonotypes gave the most frequent clonotype in two of eight donors.

This clonotype was seen only a few times. The antigen remains undetermined. TCRdb re-analysed the reads in MiXCR, keeping a single row per CDR3 protein. The data show 300,000 or so distinct CDR3 sequences, about 25% seen once. V lost 4 bases to trimming and J lost 1 base, with 13 bases between them. Germline CDR1 is MGHRA and CDR2 is YSYEKL. This CDR3 contains 15 residues. The source is a human donor in good health (CMV status not recorded). Some clones in this sample may be carry-over from other donors' samples. The chain links TRBV4-1 to TRBJ1-1; tentatively, D is TRBD1 (5 bases). The input for sequencing was cultured PBMCs, taken from culture after CMV antigen stimulation. The CDR3 DNA reads TGCGCCAGCAGCCCGACCGGACAACCGAACACTGAAGCTTTCTTT. Protein: CASSPTGQPNTEAFF.